This record covers a single T cell receptor beta chain. Its antigen is unknown. These data come from a study of blood T cells in healthy people across ages. Caucasian individuals from Russia who were healthy and aged roughly 6 to 95 acted as donors. V dropped 2 bases and J dropped 10 bases, with 6 bases sitting between them. Germline V gene lookup returns CDR1 MNHEY and CDR2 SVGAGI. The CDR3 sequence is 11 residues long. Study-level points and caveats: TCR beta diversity correlated strongly with naive T cell percentage.

Combining a sample-barcoded 5' primer with a J-beta primer mix, a second PCR ran for about 7 to 11 cycles. Each cDNA molecule, via a template-switch adaptor with 12 random nucleotides, was tagged. TCRdb analysed the 5' RACE reads with MiXCR anew, one entry per CDR3 protein. The data contain roughly 720,000 distinct CDR3 sequences, about 53% of them singletons. This chain uses TRBV6-5 with TRBJ2-1; unclear D gene. Sequencing was done on a sample of blood. The receptor's source is a man older than 75 in good health. The CDR3 here is CASSYMGEQFF. CDR3 bases: TGTGCCAGCAGTTACATGGGGGAGCAGTTCTTC.